These T cell receptor beta chains were read from a single sample in a study of T cells after posttransplantation cyclophosphamide. The table came from immunoSEQ multiplex PCR; TCRdb's copy has only in-frame clones and leaves some out. Counted here are approximately 45,000 clones, roughly nine tenths occurring once; the ten biggest clones make up around 3.1%. Sequenced input: PBMCs. These receptors all stem from a woman aged 50 to 60 in good health and a related stem cell transplant donor. The CDR3 runs from the conserved cysteine through the conserved F or W. D genes are given only for firm matches. For some rows the clone size is stated as once, few or many, or as a class when expanded; others skip it.

J gene: TRBJ1-1
CDR3 length: 13
D gene: -
V gene: TRBV7-3
clone size: -
CDR3 protein: CASSLTAGARAFF
CDR3 DNA: TGTGCCAGCAGCTTAACCGCAGGGGCTCGGGCTTTCTTT

J gene: TRBJ2-1
CDR3 length: 15
D gene: TRBD2
V gene: TRBV5-1
clone size: -
CDR3 protein: CASSYGAGGLDEQFF
CDR3 DNA: TGCGCCAGCAGCTATGGCGCGGGGGGGCTCGATGAGCAGTTCTTC

J gene: TRBJ2-1
CDR3 length: 16
D gene: TRBD2
V gene: TRBV29-1
clone size: -
CDR3 protein: CSVAPLAGGPYNEQFF
CDR3 DNA: TGCAGCGTAGCGCCCCTAGCGGGAGGACCGTACAATGAGCAGTTCTTC

J gene: TRBJ2-7
CDR3 length: 12
D gene: -
V gene: TRBV6-6
clone size: -
CDR3 protein: CASTTAGNEQYF
CDR3 DNA: TGTGCCAGCACCACCGCGGGGAACGAGCAGTACTTC

J gene: TRBJ1-1
CDR3 length: 14
D gene: -
V gene: TRBV18
clone size: -
CDR3 protein: CASSTSGTSPEAFF
CDR3 DNA: TGTGCCAGCTCAACTTCCGGGACATCACCTGAAGCTTTCTTT

J gene: TRBJ1-4
CDR3 length: 12
D gene: -
V gene: TRBV30
clone size: -
CDR3 protein: CAWSAGDEKLFF
CDR3 DNA: TGTGCCTGGAGCGCAGGGGATGAAAAACTGTTTTTT

J gene: TRBJ2-3
CDR3 length: 16
D gene: TRBD1
V gene: TRBV27
clone size: -
CDR3 protein: CASSLTGGVGTDTQYF
CDR3 DNA: TGTGCCAGCAGTTTGACAGGGGGCGTGGGCACAGATACGCAGTATTTT

J gene: TRBJ1-4
CDR3 length: 16
D gene: -
V gene: TRBV5-4
clone size: few
CDR3 protein: CASSVPGADSNEKLFF
CDR3 DNA: TGTGCCAGCAGCGTTCCAGGGGCCGATAGTAATGAAAAACTGTTTTTT

J gene: TRBJ1-2
CDR3 length: 12
D gene: TRBD1
V gene: TRBV19
clone size: -
CDR3 protein: CASKEGAQGYTF
CDR3 DNA: TGTGCCAGTAAGGAGGGGGCGCAAGGCTACACCTTC

J gene: TRBJ2-5
CDR3 length: 15
D gene: TRBD2
V gene: TRBV30
clone size: -
CDR3 protein: CAWGLAGGPVETQYF
CDR3 DNA: TGTGCCTGGGGACTAGCGGGAGGGCCAGTAGAGACCCAGTACTTC

J gene: TRBJ2-7
CDR3 length: 14
D gene: -
V gene: TRBV18
clone size: -
CDR3 protein: CASSLGQQIYEQYF
CDR3 DNA: TGTGCCAGCTCACTCGGACAGCAAATTTACGAGCAGTACTTC

J gene: TRBJ2-7
CDR3 length: 16
D gene: TRBD2
V gene: TRBV11-2
clone size: -
CDR3 protein: CASSLGPSGSRYEQYF
CDR3 DNA: TGTGCCAGCAGCTTAGGCCCGAGCGGGAGCCGTTACGAGCAGTACTTC

J gene: TRBJ2-7
CDR3 length: 15
D gene: -
V gene: TRBV6-4
clone size: -
CDR3 protein: CASSDSSEAGAEQYF
CDR3 DNA: TGTGCCAGCAGTGACTCGTCTGAAGCTGGTGCCGAGCAGTACTTC

J gene: TRBJ1-4
CDR3 length: 14
D gene: -
V gene: TRBV5-4
clone size: -
CDR3 protein: CASSLGLANEKLFF
CDR3 DNA: TGTGCCAGCAGCTTGGGGCTCGCTAATGAAAAACTGTTTTTT

J gene: TRBJ1-6
CDR3 length: 17
D gene: TRBD1
V gene: TRBV28
clone size: -
CDR3 protein: CASSFSAGTGYNSPLHF
CDR3 DNA: TGTGCCAGCAGTTTTTCGGCGGGGACAGGCTATAATTCCCCCCTCCACTTT

J gene: TRBJ2-3
CDR3 length: 16
D gene: -
V gene: TRBV5-4
clone size: -
CDR3 protein: CASSLGGSLPKDTQYF
CDR3 DNA: TGTGCCAGCAGCTTGGGAGGCAGCCTTCCCAAAGATACGCAGTATTTT

J gene: TRBJ1-2
CDR3 length: 15
D gene: TRBD1
V gene: TRBV27
clone size: -
CDR3 protein: CASRGQGPHLYGYTF
CDR3 DNA: TGTGCCAGCCGTGGACAGGGGCCGCACTTATATGGCTACACCTTC

J gene: TRBJ1-2
CDR3 length: 15
D gene: -
V gene: TRBV6-5
clone size: -
CDR3 protein: CASSWGAGGGYGYTF
CDR3 DNA: TGTGCCAGCAGTTGGGGGGCGGGAGGGGGATATGGCTACACCTTC

J gene: TRBJ2-7
CDR3 length: 12
D gene: -
V gene: TRBV2
clone size: -
CDR3 protein: CATRGGVYEQYF
CDR3 DNA: TGTGCCACTCGAGGAGGGGTCTACGAGCAGTACTTC

J gene: TRBJ1-4
CDR3 length: 16
D gene: TRBD1
V gene: TRBV5-4
clone size: -
CDR3 protein: CASSHRDRGYNEKLFF
CDR3 DNA: TGTGCCAGCAGCCACCGGGACAGGGGTTATAATGAAAAACTGTTTTTT